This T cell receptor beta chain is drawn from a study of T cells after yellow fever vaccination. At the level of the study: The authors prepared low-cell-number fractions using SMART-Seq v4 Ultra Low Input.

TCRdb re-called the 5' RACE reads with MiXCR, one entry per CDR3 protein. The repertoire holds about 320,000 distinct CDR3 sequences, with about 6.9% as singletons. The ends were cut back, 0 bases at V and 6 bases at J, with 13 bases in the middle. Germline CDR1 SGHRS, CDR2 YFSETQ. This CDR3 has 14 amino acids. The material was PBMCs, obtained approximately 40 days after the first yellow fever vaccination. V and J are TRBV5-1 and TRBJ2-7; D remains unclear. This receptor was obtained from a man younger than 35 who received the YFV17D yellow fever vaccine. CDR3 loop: CASSLAPQFFEQYF. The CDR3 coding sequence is TGCGCCAGCAGCTTGGCGCCCCAGTTTTTCGAGCAGTACTTC.